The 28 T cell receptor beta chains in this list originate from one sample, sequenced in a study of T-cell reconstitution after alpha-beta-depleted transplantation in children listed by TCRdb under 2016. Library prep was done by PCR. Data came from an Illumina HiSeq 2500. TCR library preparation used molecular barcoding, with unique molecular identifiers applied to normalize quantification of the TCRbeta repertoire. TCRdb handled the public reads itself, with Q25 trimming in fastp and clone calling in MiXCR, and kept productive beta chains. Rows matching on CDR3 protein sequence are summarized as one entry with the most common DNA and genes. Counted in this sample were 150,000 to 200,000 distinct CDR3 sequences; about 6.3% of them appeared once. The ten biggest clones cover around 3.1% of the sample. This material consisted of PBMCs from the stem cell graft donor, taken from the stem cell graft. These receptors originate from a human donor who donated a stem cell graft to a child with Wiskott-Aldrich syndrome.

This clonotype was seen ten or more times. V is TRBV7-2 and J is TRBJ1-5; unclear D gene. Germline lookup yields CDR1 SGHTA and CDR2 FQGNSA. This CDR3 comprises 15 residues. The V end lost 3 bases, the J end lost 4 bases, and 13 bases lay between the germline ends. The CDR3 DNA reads TGTGCCAGCAGCTTTTCGAGGGCAGAAAATCAGCCCCAGCATTTT. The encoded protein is CASSFSRAENQPQHF.

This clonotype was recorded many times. The CDR3 coding sequence is TGTGCCAGCAGCTTATCTGTGACAGGGTTATGGACAGATACGCAGTATTTT. It encodes CASSLSVTGLWTDTQYF. The rearrangement uses TRBV11-2 and TRBJ2-3, with 7 nucleotides matching TRBD1. Trimming cost V 2 bases and J 3 bases; bases outside gene matches: 11. The germline V gene encodes CDR1 SGHAT and CDR2 FQNNGV. The CDR3 extends over 17 amino acids.

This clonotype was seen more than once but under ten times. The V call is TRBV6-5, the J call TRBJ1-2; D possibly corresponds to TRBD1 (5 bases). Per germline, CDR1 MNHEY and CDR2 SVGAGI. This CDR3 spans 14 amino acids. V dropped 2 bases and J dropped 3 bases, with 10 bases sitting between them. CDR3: CASSYRGIDYGYTF. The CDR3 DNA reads TGTGCCAGCAGTTACAGGGGAATAGACTATGGCTACACCTTC.

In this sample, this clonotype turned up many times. The CDR3 nucleotides read TGCAGTGCTACCAGTGGGAATCAGCCCCAGCATTTT. Its protein is CSATSGNQPQHF. The chain employs TRBV20-1 and TRBJ1-5, with unresolved D. The V gene lost 4 bases and the J gene lost 4 bases, with 8 bases spanning the gap. Germline loops: CDR1 DFQATT, CDR2 SNEGSKA (reference sequence). The CDR3 runs to 12 residues.

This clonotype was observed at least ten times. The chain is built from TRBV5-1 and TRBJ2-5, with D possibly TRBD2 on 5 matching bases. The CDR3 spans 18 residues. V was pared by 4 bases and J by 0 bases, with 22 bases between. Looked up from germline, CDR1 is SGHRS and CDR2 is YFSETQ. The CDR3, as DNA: TGCGCCAGCAGCAGCCATGGGGTCAGCGGAGAGTACCAAGAGACCCAGTACTTC. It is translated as CASSSHGVSGEYQETQYF.

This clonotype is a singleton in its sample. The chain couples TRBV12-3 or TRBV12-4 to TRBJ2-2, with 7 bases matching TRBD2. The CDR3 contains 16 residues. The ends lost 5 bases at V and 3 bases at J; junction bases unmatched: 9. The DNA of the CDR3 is TGTGCCAGCAGTGAGGGAAGCGGGATGGACACCGGGGAGCTGTTTTTT. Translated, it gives CASSEGSGMDTGELFF.

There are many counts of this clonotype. The CDR3, as DNA: TGTGCCAGCAGTAACCGAGCAGGGGTTCACCAGCCCCAGCATTTT. Its translation: CASSNRAGVHQPQHF. The rearrangement joins TRBV6-5 to TRBJ1-5, with D possibly TRBD1 on 6 matching bases. The CDR3 has 15 residues. Germline lookup yields CDR1 MNHEY and CDR2 SVGAGI. Trimming pared 5 bases from V and 7 bases from J, leaving 18 bases between.

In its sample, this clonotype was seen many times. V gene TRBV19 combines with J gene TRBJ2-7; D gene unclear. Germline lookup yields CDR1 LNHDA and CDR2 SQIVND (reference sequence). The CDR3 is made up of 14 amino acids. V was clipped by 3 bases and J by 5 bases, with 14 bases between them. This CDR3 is CASSIRTGRNEQYF. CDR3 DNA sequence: TGTGCCAGTAGTATCAGGACGGGTCGCAACGAGCAGTACTTC. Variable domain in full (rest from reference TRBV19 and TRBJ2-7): DGGITQSPKYLFRKEGQNVTLSCEQNLNHDAMYWYRQDPGQGLRLIYYSQIVNDFQKGDIAEGYSVSREKKESFPLTVTSAQKNPTAFYLCASSIRTGRNEQYFGPGTRLTVT.

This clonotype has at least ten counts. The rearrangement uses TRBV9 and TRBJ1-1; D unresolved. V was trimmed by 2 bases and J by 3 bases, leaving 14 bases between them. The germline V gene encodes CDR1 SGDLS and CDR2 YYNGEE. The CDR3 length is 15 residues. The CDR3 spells CASSVDPWKDTEAFF. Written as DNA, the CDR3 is TGTGCCAGCAGCGTCGACCCCTGGAAGGACACTGAAGCTTTCTTT.

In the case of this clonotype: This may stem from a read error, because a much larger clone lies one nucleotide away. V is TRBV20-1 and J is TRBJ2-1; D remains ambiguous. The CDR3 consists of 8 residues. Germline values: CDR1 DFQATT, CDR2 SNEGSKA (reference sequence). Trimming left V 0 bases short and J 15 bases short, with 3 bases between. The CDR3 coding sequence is TGCAGTGCTAGAGAAGGGTTCTTC. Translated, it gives CSAREGFF.

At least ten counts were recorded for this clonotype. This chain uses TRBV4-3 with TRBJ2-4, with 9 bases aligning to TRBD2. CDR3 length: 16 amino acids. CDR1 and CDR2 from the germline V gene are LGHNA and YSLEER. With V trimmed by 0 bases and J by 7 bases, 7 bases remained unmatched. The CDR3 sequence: CASSQDGLAGMNIQYF. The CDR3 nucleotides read TGCGCCAGCAGCCAAGATGGGCTAGCGGGAATGAACATTCAGTACTTC.

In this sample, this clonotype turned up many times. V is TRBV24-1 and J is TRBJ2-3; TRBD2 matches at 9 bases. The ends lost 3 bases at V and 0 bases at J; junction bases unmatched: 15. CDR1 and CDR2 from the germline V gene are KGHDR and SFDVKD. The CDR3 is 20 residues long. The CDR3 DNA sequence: TGTGCCACCAGTGATCCCAGTTGGGCGGAGCGGGGGGCTAGCACAGATACGCAGTATTTT. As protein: CATSDPSWAERGASTDTQYF.

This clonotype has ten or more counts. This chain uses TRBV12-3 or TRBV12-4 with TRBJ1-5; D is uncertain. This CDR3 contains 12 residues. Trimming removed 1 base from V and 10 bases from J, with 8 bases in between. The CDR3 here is CASSLDRQPQHF. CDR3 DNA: TGTGCCAGCAGTTTAGACCGCCAACCCCAGCATTTT.

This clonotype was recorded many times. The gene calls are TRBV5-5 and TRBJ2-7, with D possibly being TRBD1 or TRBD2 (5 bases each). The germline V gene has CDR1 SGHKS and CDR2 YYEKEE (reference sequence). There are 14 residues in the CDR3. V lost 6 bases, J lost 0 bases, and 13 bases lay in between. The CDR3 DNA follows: TGTGCCAGCACTCAGGGACCTTTCTCCTACGAGCAGTACTTC. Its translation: CASTQGPFSYEQYF.

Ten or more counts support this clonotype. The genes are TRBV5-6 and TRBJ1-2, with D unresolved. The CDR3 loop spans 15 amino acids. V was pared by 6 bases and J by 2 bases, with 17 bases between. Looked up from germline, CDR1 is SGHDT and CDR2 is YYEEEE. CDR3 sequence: CASKRAPVANYGYTF. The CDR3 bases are TGTGCCAGCAAAAGGGCGCCGGTCGCGAACTATGGCTACACCTTC.

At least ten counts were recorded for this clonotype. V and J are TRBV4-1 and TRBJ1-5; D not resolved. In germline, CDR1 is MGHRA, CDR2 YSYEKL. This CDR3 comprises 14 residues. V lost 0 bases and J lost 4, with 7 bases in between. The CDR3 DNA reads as TGCGCCAGCAGCCAAGAGATGGGGAATCAGCCCCAGCATTTT. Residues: CASSQEMGNQPQHF.

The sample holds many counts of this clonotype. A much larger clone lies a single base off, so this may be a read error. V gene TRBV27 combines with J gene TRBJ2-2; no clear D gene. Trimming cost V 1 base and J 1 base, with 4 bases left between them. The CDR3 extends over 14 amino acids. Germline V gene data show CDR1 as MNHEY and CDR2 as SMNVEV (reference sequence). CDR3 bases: TGTGCCAGCAGTTTATACCTGAACACCGGGGAGCTGTTTTTT. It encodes CASSLYLNTGELFF.

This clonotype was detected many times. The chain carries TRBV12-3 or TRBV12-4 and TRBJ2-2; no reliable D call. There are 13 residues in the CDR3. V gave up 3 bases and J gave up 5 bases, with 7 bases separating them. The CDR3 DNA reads TGTGCCAGCAGTTTCGGTGGGACCGGGGAGCTGTTTTTT. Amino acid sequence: CASSFGGTGELFF.

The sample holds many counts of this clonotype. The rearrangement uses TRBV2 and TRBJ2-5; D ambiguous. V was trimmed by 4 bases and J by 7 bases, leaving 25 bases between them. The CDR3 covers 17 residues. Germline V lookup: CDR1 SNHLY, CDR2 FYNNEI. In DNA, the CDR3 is TGTGCCAGCAGTGTGGCCGTGGTGGTACGAGCGCTGCGGACCCAGTACTTC. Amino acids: CASSVAVVVRALRTQYF.

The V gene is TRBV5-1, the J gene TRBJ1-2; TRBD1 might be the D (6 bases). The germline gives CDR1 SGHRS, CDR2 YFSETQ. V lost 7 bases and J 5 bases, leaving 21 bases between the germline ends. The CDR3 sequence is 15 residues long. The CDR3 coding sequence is TGCGCCAGCGCACAGGGATTGGCCCCAGGATATGGCTACACCTTC. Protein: CASAQGLAPGYGYTF.

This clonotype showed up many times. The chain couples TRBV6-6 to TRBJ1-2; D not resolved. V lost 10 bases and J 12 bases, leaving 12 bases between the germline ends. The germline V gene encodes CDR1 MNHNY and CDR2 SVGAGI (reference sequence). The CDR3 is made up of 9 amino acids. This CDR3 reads CATDPRDTF. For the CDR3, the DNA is TGTGCCACCGATCCTAGGGACACCTTC.

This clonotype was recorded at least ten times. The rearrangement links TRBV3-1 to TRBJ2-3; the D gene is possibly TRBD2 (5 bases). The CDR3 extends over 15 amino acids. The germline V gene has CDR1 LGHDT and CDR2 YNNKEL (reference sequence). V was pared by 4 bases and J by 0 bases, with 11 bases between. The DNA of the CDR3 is TGTGCCAGCAGCCGTGCGGGCCTCAGCACAGATACGCAGTATTTT. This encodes CASSRAGLSTDTQYF.

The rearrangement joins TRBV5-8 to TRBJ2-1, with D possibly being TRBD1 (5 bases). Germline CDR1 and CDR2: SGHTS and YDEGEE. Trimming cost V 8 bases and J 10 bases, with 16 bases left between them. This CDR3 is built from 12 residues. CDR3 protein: CARSPRQTEQFF. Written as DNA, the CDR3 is TGTGCCAGGAGCCCCAGACAGACCGAGCAGTTCTTC.

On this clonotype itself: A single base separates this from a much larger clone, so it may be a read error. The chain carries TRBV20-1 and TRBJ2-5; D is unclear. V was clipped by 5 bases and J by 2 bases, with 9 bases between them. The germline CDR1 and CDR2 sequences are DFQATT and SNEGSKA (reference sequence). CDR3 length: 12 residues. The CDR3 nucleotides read TGCAGTGCTCCGGGCGGACAAGAGACCCAGTACTTC. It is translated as CSAPGGQETQYF.

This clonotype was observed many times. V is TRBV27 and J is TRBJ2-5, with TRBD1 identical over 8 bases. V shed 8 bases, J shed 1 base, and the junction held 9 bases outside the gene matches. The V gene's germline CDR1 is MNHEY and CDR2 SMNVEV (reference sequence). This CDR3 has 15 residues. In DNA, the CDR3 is TGTGCCAGCTCCCGTACAGGGGGAATCCAAGAGACCCAGTACTTC. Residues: CASSRTGGIQETQYF.

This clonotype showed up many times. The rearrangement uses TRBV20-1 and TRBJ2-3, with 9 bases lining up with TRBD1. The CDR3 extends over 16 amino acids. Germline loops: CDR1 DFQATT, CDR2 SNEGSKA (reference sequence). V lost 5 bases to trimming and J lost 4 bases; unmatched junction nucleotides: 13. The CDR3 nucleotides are TGCAGTGCTTCGGGGGGACAGGGTTTAAGGGCAGATACGCAGTATTTT. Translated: CSASGGQGLRADTQYF.

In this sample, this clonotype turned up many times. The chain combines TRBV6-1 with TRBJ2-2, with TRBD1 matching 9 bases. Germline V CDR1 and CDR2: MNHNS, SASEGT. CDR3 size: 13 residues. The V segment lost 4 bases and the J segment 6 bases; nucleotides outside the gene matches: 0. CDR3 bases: TGTGCCAGCAGTGGACAGGGGGCCGGGGAGCTGTTTTTT. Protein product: CASSGQGAGELFF.

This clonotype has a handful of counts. The CDR3: CASSFNPPGQEDSPLHF. The CDR3 bases are TGCGCCAGCAGCTTTAATCCCCCGGGACAGGAGGATTCACCCCTCCACTTT. V is TRBV5-1 and J is TRBJ1-6; 8 nucleotides align to TRBD1. This CDR3 comprises 17 residues. Germline V lookup: CDR1 SGHRS, CDR2 YFSETQ. The V and J ends lost 2 bases and 8 bases, in that order; junction bases with no gene match: 12.